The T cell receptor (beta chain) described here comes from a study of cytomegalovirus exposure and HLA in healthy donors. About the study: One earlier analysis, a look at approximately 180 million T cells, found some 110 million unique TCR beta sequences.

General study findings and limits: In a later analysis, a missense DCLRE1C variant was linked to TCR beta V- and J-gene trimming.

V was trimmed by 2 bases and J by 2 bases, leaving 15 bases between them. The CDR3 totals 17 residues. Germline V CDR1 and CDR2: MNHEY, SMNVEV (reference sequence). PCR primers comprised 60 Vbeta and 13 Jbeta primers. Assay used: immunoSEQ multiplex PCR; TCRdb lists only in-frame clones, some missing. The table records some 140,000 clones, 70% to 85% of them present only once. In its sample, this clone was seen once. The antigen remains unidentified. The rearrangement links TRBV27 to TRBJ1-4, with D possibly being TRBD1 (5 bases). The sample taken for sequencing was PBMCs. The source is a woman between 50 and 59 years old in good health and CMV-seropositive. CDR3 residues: CASSLRAPWGTNEKLFF. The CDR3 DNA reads TGTGCCAGCAGTTTAAGGGCCCCATGGGGCACTAATGAAAAACTGTTTTTT.